This T cell receptor beta chain was found in a study of tissue T cells after allogeneic stem cell transplantation. Documented time point: mouse harvest day 14 after allogeneic transplant. The graft held 10^6 splenic CD5+ T cells and 10^7 T-cell-depleted bone marrow cells. Mice had MHC-mismatched B6 into BALB/c GVHD, sampled day 7 or 14. TCRdb keeps only in-frame clones here, not all; method: immunoSEQ multiplex PCR. The sample records about 3,000 clones, 35% to 45% being singletons. For this clone: Mouse germline and gene names are used.

Material: gut tissue. This clonotype was sampled from a female BALB/c mouse given C57BL/6 T cells with graft-versus-host disease after an allogeneic hematopoietic cell transplant.

The covered CDR3 bases are TGTGCCAGCAGCTTAATCGGCAGGCAAGAACAGTAC. Its protein product is CASSLIGRQEQY. From start to end, the CDR3 is CASSLIGRQEQYF. The chain carries TRBV3 and TRBJ2-7; D unclear. The CDR3 is cut off 1 residue early in the read; its end comes from the germline J gene. Trimming stripped 2 bases from V and 7 bases from J, with 12 bases between. Germline values: CDR1 SNHLY, CDR2 FYNGKV (reference sequence). The CDR3 totals 13 residues.